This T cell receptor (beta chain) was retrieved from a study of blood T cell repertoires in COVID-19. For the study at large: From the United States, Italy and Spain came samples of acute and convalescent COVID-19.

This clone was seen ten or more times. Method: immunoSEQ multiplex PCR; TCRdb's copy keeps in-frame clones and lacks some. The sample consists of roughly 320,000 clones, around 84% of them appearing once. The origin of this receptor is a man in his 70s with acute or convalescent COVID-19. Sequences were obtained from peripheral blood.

The CDR3 nucleotides are TGTGCCAGCAGCTCTCAGACAGGGCTTAACACCGGGGAGCTGTTTTTT. Translating it yields CASSSQTGLNTGELFF. V usage is TRBV7-6 and J usage is TRBJ2-2; TRBD1 matches at 7 bases. The CDR3 is 16 residues long. Germline V gene sequence: CDR1 SGHVS, CDR2 FNYEAQ. The trim removed 4 bases at V and 2 bases at J, leaving 7 bases unmatched.